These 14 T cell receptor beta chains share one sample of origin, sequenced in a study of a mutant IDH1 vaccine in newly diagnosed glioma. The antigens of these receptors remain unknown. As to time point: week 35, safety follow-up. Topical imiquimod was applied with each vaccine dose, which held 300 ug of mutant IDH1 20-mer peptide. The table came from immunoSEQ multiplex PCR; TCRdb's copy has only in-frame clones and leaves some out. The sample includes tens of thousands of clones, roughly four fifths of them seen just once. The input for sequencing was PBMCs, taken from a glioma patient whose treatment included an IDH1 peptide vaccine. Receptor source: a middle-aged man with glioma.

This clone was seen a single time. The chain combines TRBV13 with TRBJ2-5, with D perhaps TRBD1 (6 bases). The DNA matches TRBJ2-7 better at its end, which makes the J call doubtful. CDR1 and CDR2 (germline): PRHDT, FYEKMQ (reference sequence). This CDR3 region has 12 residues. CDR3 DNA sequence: TGTGCCAGCAGCTTAGGCAGGGGCGAGCAGTACTTC. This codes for CASSLGRGEQYF.

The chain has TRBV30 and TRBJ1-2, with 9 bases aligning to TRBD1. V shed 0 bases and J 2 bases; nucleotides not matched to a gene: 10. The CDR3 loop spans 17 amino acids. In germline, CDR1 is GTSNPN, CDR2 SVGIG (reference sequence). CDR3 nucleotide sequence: TGTGCCTGGAGTGTACTTAAAGGGACAGGGAAAAACTATGGCTACACCTTC. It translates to CAWSVLKGTGKNYGYTF.

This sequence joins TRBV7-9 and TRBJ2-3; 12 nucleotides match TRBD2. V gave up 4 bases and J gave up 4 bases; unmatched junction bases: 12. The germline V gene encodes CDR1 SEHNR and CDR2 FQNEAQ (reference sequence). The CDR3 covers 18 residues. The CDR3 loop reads CASSSPLAGGPGPDTQYF. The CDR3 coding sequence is TGTGCCAGCAGCTCTCCTCTAGCGGGAGGGCCGGGGCCAGATACGCAGTATTTT.

CDR3 loop: CATSIVAEGTEAFF. In nucleotides, the CDR3 is TGTGCCACCAGCATCGTCGCTGAAGGCACTGAAGCTTTCTTT. The rearrangement links TRBV15 to TRBJ1-1; D ambiguous. CDR1 is LNHNV, CDR2 YYDKDF, per germline (reference sequence). The CDR3 has 14 residues. The V gene lost 4 bases and the J gene lost 4 bases, with 13 bases spanning the gap.

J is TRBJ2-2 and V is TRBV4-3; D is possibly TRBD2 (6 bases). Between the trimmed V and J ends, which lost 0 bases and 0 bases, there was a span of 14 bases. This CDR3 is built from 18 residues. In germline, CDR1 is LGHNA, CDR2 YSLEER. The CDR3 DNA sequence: TGCGCCAGCAGCCAAGAGGGATCCGGGACTTCGAACACCGGGGAGCTGTTTTTT. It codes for CASSQEGSGTSNTGELFF.

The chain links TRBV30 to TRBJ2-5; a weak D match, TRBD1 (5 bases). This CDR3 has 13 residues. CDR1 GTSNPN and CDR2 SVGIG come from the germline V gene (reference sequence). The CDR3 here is CASDTRDGETQYF. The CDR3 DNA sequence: TGTGCATCGGACACCCGAGACGGCGAGACCCAGTACTTC.

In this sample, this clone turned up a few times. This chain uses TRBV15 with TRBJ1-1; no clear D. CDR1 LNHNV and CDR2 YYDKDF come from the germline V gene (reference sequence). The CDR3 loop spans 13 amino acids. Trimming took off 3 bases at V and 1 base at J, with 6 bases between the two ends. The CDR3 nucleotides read TGTGCCACCAGCAGGACTGCGAACACTGAAGCTTTCTTT. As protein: CATSRTANTEAFF.

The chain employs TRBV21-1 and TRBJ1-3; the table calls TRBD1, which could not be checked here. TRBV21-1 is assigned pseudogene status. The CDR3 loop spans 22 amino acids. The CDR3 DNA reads TGTGCCAGCAAGCAAAAAATGTTAGCGAAAGGTCGTCAGGGGGCGAGAGGAAACACCATATATTTT. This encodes CASKQKMLAKGRQGARGNTIYF.

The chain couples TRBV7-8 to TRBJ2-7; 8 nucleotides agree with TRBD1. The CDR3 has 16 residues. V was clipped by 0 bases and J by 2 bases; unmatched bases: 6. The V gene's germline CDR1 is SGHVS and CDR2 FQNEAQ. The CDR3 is CASSLASWGQAYEQYF. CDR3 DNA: TGTGCCAGCAGCTTAGCGAGTTGGGGACAGGCCTACGAGCAGTACTTC.

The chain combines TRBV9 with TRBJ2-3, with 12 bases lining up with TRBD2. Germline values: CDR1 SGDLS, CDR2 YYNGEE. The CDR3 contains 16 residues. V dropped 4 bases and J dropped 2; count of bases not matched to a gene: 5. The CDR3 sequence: CASSYRLAGATDTQYF. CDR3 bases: TGTGCCAGCAGCTACCGACTAGCGGGGGCCACAGATACGCAGTATTTT.

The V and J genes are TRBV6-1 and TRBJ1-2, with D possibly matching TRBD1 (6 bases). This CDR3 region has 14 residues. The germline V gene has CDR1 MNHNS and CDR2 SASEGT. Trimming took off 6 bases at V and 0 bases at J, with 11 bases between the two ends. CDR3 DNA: TGTGCCAGCAGGAATACAGGGTCTAACTATGGCTACACCTTC. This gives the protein CASRNTGSNYGYTF.

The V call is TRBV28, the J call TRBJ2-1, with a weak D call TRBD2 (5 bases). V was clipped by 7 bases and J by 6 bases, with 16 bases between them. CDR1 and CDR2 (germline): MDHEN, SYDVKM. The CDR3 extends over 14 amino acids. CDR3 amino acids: CASIRPGRSNEQFF. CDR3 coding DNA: TGTGCCAGCATCCGCCCGGGAAGGAGCAATGAGCAGTTCTTC.

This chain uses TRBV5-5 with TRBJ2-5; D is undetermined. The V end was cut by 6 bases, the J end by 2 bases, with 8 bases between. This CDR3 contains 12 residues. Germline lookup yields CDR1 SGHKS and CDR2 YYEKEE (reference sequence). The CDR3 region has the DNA TGTGCCAGCACCGCCAGTCAAGAGACCCAGTACTTC. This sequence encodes CASTASQETQYF.

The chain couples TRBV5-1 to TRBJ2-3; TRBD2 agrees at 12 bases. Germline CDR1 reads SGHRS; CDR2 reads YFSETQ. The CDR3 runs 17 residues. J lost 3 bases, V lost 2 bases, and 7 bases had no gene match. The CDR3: CASSLRLAGVGTDTQYF. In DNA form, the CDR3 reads TGCGCCAGCAGCTTACGACTAGCGGGAGTCGGTACAGATACGCAGTATTTT.